What follows are 9 T cell receptor beta chains derived from one specimen sequenced in a study of T-cell reconstitution after alpha-beta-depleted transplantation in children. Unique molecular identifiers were used to barcode this TCRbeta library. From the PCR reads, TCRdb called clonotypes with MiXCR, one entry per CDR3 protein. The sample holds under 750,000 distinct CDR3 sequences; 23% are singletons and the top ten take 11% to 15%. The sequencing used PBMCs, mostly from graft donor cells, collected 360 days after TCRalphabeta/CD19-depleted stem cell transplant. These receptor sequences come from a boy under two years old who had a stem cell transplant for acute myeloid leukemia, so the T cells may come from the graft donor.

The genes are TRBV7-3 and TRBJ2-1, with 8 bases that match TRBD1. Germline values: CDR1 SGHTA, CDR2 FQGTGA. Trimming at V came to 2 bases and at J to 7 bases, leaving 7 bases not matched to a gene. The CDR3 consists of 15 residues. The CDR3 sequence: CASSLVRQGRNEQFF. CDR3 nucleotide sequence: TGTGCCAGCAGCTTAGTCCGACAGGGGAGGAATGAGCAGTTCTTC.

This clonotype has a count of ten or more. This rearrangement joins TRBV7-2 to TRBJ2-3; TRBD1 is a possible D gene (5 bases). The CDR3 is made up of 15 amino acids. V was cut by 7 bases and J by 2 bases, with 16 bases left in between. The germline gives CDR1 SGHTA, CDR2 FQGNSA. The CDR3 loop reads CASTPRGHSTDTQYF. Written as DNA, the CDR3 is TGTGCCAGCACCCCCCGAGGACACTCCACAGATACGCAGTATTTT.

This chain uses TRBV4-1 with TRBJ1-5; D not resolved. The CDR3 totals 14 residues. Germline V gene data show CDR1 as MGHRA and CDR2 as YSYEKL. The germline V and J ends were trimmed by 3 bases and 7 bases, with 13 bases remaining between them. CDR3 nucleotides: TGCGCCAGCAGCCACCTCGGAGCTTGGCAGCCCCAGCATTTT. Translating gives CASSHLGAWQPQHF.

This clonotype has just a few counts. CDR3 loop: CSARSHLGQANYGYTF. DNA for the CDR3: TGCAGTGCTAGAAGCCACCTGGGACAGGCTAACTATGGCTACACCTTC. The rearrangement links TRBV20-1 to TRBJ1-2; 8 nucleotides line up with TRBD1. The CDR3 is made up of 16 amino acids. Germline assignment: CDR1 DFQATT and CDR2 SNEGSKA (reference sequence). Losses at the gene ends were 2 bases for V and 0 bases for J; bases not matched to a gene: 8.

The V gene is TRBV25-1, the J gene TRBJ1-4; D is ambiguous. From germline, CDR1 is MGHDK and CDR2 SYGVNS. Deletions cut 3 bases from V and 7 bases from J, with 18 bases between. The CDR3 length is 16 residues. Here the CDR3 reads CASSDTSRTLFEKLFF. For the CDR3, the DNA is TGTGCCAGCAGTGACACAAGCAGGACTCTATTTGAAAAACTGTTTTTT.

The V gene is TRBV20-1, the J gene TRBJ1-2; TRBD1 agrees at 7 bases. Per the germline V gene, CDR1 is DFQATT and CDR2 is SNEGSKA (reference sequence). V was pared by 3 bases and J by 8 bases, with 6 bases of the junction left unmatched. This CDR3 spans 12 amino acids. CDR3 loop: CSASDRAGGYTF. DNA for the CDR3: TGCAGTGCTAGTGACAGGGCAGGGGGCTACACCTTC.

This clonotype has a handful of counts. V usage is TRBV4-1 and J usage is TRBJ1-1; 8 bases are shared with TRBD1. CDR3 length: 14 amino acids. CDR1 MGHRA and CDR2 YSYEKL come from the germline V gene. The ends lost 3 bases at V and 8 bases at J; junction bases unmatched: 8. As DNA, the CDR3 is TGCGCCAGCAGCCAGGGGACAGGTGGTTTCGAAGCTTTCTTT. It encodes CASSQGTGGFEAFF.

The V gene is TRBV23-1, the J gene TRBJ2-1; no definite D call. TRBV23-1 is identified as an open reading frame with a role that is uncertain. The CDR3 length is 14 residues. With 3 bases removed from V and 9 bases from J, the gap between germline ends came to 15 bases. The DNA for the CDR3 is TGCGCCAGCAGTCAGCGAGGCGTGGGAACTGAGCAGTTCTTC. Its translation: CASSQRGVGTEQFF.

This clonotype occurred a few times. The chain carries TRBV12-3 or TRBV12-4 and TRBJ1-4, with D possibly matching TRBD1 (6 bases). Trimming removed 6 bases from V and 8 bases from J, with 19 bases in between. The CDR3 extends over 15 amino acids. The chain's CDR3 is CASSLGRGPGEKLFF. CDR3 nucleotide sequence: TGTGCCAGCAGCCTAGGACGGGGGCCTGGCGAAAAACTGTTTTTT.